This is a list of T cell receptor beta chains from one sample in a study of cytomegalovirus exposure and HLA in healthy donors. Profiling relied on immunoSEQ multiplex PCR, and the TCRdb table lists in-frame clones only, not all of them. The table shows under 150,000 clones, with 81% occurring only once. The sample comprised PBMCs. The origin of the receptors is a woman aged 25-40 years in good health and CMV-seronegative. Each CDR3 is given with its conserved first and last residue. The order of the fields is V gene, J gene, CDR3 length, CDR3 protein.

TRBV18	TRBJ2-7	14	CASSSSGTSREQYF
TRBV27	TRBJ1-2	14	CASSEGGGVRGYTF
TRBV27	TRBJ2-1	16	CASNLAGGPTYNEQFF
TRBV5-1	TRBJ2-1	15	CASSSKPGLASEQFF
TRBV15	TRBJ1-4	16	CATSSLQGATNEKLFF
TRBV19	TRBJ1-5	19	CASSILTDRVEYSNQPQHF
TRBV6-4	TRBJ2-5	15	CASSALAGGTETQYF
TRBV14	TRBJ2-7	21	CASSQESQPWSRDRGLYEQYF
TRBV10-1	TRBJ2-7	13	CASSENSAWEQYF
TRBV6-1	TRBJ1-2	15	CASSDPPGHTRGYTF
TRBV7-2	TRBJ1-5	13	CASSSGVNQPQHF
TRBV28	TRBJ2-7	11	CASSLQGEQYF
TRBV10-3	TRBJ1-1	14	CAIRDRGGRTEAFF
TRBV19	TRBJ2-7	14	CASTPASVTYEQYF
TRBV27	TRBJ2-3	16	CASSHRRAEGTDTQYF
TRBV19	TRBJ2-3	15	CASREREGSTDTQYF
TRBV6-5	TRBJ2-7	12	CASSVQGYEQYF
TRBV7-9	TRBJ1-2	12	CASSLLSSGYTF
TRBV5-6	TRBJ2-3	18	CASAWSVEEVTSTDTQYF
TRBV19	TRBJ2-5	15	CASSPTWGTAETQYF
TRBV6-1	TRBJ2-5	13	CASSRDREETQYF
TRBV19	TRBJ1-5	17	CASRNIGTGDFRQPQHF
TRBV7-9	TRBJ2-5	13	CASSGRGGETQYF
TRBV9	TRBJ2-1	11	CASSVSEEQFF
TRBV19	TRBJ2-7	15	CASSKTGVLSYEQYF
TRBV7-2	TRBJ2-7	12	CASSLTSYEQYF
TRBV9	-	15	CASSARGEASYEQYF
TRBV6-5	TRBJ2-5	15	CASSLITGSGETQYF
TRBV28	TRBJ1-2	14	CASSPDRLTGGYTF
TRBV7-2	TRBJ2-7	14	CASSLGTWGSEQYF
TRBV9	TRBJ1-1	15	CASSPRDSPNTEAFF
TRBV4-1	TRBJ2-3	16	CASSLRGLAATDTQYF
TRBV4-3	TRBJ2-1	14	CASSQEATYNEQFF
TRBV28	TRBJ2-1	14	CASSLPQGYYEQFF
TRBV5-8	TRBJ1-3	16	CASSLHQTGSGNTIYF
TRBV2	TRBJ1-1	15	CASSRTQTGGPEAFF
TRBV19	TRBJ2-2	15	CATGGAGVNTGELFF
TRBV27	TRBJ2-3	14	CASSRRTRADTQYF
TRBV27	TRBJ2-1	15	CASSATTGVYNEQFF
TRBV5-1	TRBJ2-1	13	CASSSPELNEQFF
TRBV28	TRBJ1-5	17	CASTLSSGIHSNQPQHF
TRBV15	TRBJ2-3	18	CATSRVGVTAGSTDTQYF
TRBV11-2	TRBJ2-7	13	CASSRAGGYEQYF
TRBV27	TRBJ1-1	13	CASSFKGETEAFF
TRBV15	TRBJ2-7	14	CATSRELDSYEQYF
TRBV5-1	TRBJ2-2	14	CASSPSGTTRELFF
TRBV28	TRBJ2-1	16	CASSLSGLSPFDEQFF
TRBV4-2	TRBJ1-3	14	CASSHRSIGNTIYF
TRBV28	TRBJ2-7	12	CASSLTPYEQYF
TRBV7-2	TRBJ2-5	13	CASSGTGGETQYF
TRBV27	TRBJ2-7	14	CASRGSQGAYEQYF